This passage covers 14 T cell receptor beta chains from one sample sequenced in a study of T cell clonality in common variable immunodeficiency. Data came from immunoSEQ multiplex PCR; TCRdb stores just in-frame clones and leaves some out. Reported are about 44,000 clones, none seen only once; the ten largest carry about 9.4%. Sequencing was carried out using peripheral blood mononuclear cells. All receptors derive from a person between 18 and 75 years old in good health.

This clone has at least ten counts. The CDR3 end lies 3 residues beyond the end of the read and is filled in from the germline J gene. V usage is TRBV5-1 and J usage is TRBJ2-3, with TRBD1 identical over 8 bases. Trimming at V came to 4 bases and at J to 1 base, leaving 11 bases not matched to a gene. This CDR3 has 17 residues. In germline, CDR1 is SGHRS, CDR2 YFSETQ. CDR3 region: CASSRTGRSRGTDTQYF. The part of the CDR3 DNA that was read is TGCGCCAGCAGCCGGACAGGGCGATCACGAGGCACAGATACG.

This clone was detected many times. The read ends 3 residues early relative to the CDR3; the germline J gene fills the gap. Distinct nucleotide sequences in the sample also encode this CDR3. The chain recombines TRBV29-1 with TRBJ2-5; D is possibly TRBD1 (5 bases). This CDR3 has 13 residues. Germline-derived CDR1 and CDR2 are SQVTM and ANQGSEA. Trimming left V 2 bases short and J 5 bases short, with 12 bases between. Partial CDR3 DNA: TGCAGCGTTGAAAGGCAGGGCCGGGAGACC. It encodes CSVERQGRET. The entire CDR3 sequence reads CSVERQGRETQYF.

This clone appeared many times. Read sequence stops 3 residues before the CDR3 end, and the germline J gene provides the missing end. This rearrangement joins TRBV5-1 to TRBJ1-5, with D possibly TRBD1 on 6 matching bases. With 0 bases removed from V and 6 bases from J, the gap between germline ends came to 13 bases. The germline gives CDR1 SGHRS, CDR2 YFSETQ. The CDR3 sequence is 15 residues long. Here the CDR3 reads CASSLEGGWGQPQHF. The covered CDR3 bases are TGCGCCAGCAGCTTGGAAGGGGGATGGGGTCAGCCC.

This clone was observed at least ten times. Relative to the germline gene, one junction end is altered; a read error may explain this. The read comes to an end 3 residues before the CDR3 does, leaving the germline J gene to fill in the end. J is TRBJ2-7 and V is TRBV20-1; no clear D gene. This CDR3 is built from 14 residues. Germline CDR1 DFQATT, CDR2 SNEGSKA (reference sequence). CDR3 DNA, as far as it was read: TGCAGTGCGAGAGTCGACGGCCTAGCCTACGAG. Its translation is CSARVDGLAYE. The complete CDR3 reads CSARVDGLAYEQYF.

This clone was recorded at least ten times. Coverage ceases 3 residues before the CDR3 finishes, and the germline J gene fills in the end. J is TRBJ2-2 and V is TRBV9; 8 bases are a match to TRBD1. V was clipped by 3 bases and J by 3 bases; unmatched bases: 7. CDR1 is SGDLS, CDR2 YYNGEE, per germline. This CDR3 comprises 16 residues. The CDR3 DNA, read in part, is TGTGCCAGCAGCGCCCCAGGCAGGGGGCACACCGGGGAG. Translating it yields CASSAPGRGHTGE. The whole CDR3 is CASSAPGRGHTGELFF.

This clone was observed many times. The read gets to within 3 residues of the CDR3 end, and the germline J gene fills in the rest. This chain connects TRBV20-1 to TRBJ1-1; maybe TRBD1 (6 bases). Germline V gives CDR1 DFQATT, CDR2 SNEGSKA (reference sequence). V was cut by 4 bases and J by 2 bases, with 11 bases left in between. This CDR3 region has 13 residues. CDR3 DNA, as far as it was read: TGCAGTGCTACCCGGGACACCAACACTGAA. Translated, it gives CSATRDTNTE. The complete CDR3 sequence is CSATRDTNTEAFF.

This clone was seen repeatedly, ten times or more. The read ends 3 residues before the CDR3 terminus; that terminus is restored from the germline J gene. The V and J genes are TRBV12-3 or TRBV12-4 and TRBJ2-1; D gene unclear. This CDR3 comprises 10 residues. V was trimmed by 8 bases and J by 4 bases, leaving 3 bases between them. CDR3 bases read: TGTGCCAGCCGTTACAATGAG. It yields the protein CASRYNE. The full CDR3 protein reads CASRYNEQFF.

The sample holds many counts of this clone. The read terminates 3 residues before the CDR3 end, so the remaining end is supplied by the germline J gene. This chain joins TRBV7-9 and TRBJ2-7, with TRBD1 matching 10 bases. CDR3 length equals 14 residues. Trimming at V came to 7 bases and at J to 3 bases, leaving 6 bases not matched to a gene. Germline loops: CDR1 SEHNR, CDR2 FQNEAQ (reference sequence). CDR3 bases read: TGTGCCAGCAACCGACAGGGGGCCGACTACGAG. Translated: CASNRQGADYE. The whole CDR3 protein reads CASNRQGADYEQYF.

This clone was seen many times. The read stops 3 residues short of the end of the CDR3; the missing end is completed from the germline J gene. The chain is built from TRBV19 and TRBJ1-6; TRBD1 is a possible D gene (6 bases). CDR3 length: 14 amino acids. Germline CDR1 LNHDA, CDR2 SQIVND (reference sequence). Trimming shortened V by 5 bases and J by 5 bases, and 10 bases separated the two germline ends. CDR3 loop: CASSPQGHNSPLHF. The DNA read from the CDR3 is TGTGCCAGTAGTCCGCAGGGGCATAATTCACCC.

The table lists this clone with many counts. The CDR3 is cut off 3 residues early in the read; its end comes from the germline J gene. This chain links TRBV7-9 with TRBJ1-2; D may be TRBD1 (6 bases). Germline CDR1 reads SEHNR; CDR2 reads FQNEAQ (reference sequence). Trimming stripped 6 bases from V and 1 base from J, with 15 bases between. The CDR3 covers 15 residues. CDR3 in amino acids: CASSPGQIFNYGYTF. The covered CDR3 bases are TGTGCCAGCAGTCCTGGACAGATATTTAACTATGGC.

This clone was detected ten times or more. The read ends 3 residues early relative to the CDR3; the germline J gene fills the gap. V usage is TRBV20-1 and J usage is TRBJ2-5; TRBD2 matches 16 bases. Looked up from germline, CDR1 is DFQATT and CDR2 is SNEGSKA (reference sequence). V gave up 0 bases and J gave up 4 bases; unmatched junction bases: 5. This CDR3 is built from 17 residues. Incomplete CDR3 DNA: TGCAGTGCTAGAGATGGGACTAGCGGGGGGGGATTAGAGACC. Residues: CSARDGTSGGGLET. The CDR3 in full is CSARDGTSGGGLETQYF.

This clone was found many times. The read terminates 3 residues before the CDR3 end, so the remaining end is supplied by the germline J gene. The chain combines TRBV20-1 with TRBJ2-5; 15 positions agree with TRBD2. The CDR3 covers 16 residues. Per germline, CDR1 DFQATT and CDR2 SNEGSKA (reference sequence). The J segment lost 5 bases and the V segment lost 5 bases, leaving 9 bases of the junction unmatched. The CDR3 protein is CSARSRTSGRVETQYF. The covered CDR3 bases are TGCAGTGCTCGCAGTCGGACTAGCGGGAGGGTGGAGACC.

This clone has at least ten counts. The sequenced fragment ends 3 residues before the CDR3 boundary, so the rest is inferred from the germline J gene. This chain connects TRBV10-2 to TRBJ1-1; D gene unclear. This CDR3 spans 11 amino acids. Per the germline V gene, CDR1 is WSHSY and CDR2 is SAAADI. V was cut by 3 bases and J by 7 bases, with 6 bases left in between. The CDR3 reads CASSDTFEAFF. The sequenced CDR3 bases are TGCGCCAGCAGTGACACATTTGAA.

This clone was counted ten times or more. The DNA read from the CDR3 is TGCGCCAGCAGCTCCAGCACAGGGGTCTCTGGGGCCAACGTC. It codes for CASSSSTGVSGANV. The whole CDR3 is CASSSSTGVSGANVLTF. The chain has TRBV5-1 and TRBJ2-6; 7 bases fit TRBD1. The read halts 3 residues ahead of the CDR3 end, with the missing end drawn from the germline J gene. This CDR3 has 17 residues. The V and J ends lost 3 bases and 0 bases, in that order; junction bases with no gene match: 6. The germline gives CDR1 SGHRS, CDR2 YFSETQ.